This is a list of T cell receptor beta chains from one sample in a study of T cell changes during pregnancy in multiple sclerosis. The protocol was immunoSEQ multiplex PCR, while the TCRdb copy is restricted to in-frame clones and leaves out a portion. Of about 22,000 clones in the sample, roughly 84% were seen once. The sequenced sample was CD8+ T cells from peripheral blood mononuclear cells, obtained after pregnancy. The receptors shown here come from a female donor with multiple sclerosis, enrolled in a pregnancy study. Both conserved end residues are part of each CDR3. The D gene is left open where the match is weak. Rows give clone size only sometimes, using once, few, many, or a class for an expanded clone.

V	size	J	D	CDR3	DNA
TRBV30	-	TRBJ2-1	TRBD2	CAWSGLAGGGNEQFF	TGTGCCTGGAGTGGGCTAGCGGGAGGAGGTAATGAGCAGTTCTTC
TRBV9	-	TRBJ2-3	-	CASSAAGTSTDTQYF	TGTGCCAGCAGCGCGGCGGGGACCAGCACAGATACGCAGTATTTT
TRBV27	-	TRBJ1-2	TRBD1	CASSLTDRGHTGYTF	TGTGCCAGCAGTTTAACTGACAGGGGGCACACTGGCTACACCTTC
TRBV5-4	-	TRBJ1-1	TRBD1	CASSRMWDSSPMNTEAFF	TGTGCCAGCAGCAGGATGTGGGACAGTAGTCCAATGAACACTGAAGCTTTCTTT
TRBV5-1	-	TRBJ1-1	TRBD1	CASSSGQMNTEAFF	TGCGCCAGCAGCTCGGGACAGATGAACACTGAAGCTTTCTTT
TRBV29-1	once	TRBJ2-1	TRBD2	CSAKLAGEESYNEQFF	TGCAGCGCGAAACTAGCGGGAGAAGAGTCCTACAATGAGCAGTTCTTC
TRBV11-2	-	TRBJ2-5	-	CASSLTDSQETQYF	TGTGCCAGCAGCTTAACCGACAGCCAAGAGACCCAGTACTTC
TRBV10-2	-	TRBJ2-1	-	CASSESNLSGEQFF	TGCGCCAGCAGTGAGTCGAATCTCAGCGGGGAGCAGTTCTTC
TRBV5-1	-	TRBJ2-7	TRBD1	CASSLAWGQGLVYEQYF	TGCGCCAGCAGCTTGGCCTGGGGACAGGGGCTAGTCTACGAGCAGTACTTC
TRBV6-4	few	TRBJ2-1	-	CASSDGMSEGGEQFF	TGTGCCAGCAGTGACGGTATGTCCGAGGGTGGTGAGCAGTTCTTC
TRBV27	-	TRBJ2-1	TRBD2	CASSFGLAEYNEQFF	TGTGCCAGCAGTTTTGGTCTAGCGGAATACAATGAGCAGTTCTTC
TRBV27	-	TRBJ2-7	-	CASSPLDQGSLLDYEQYF	TGTGCCAGCAGTCCCCTAGACCAGGGCAGCTTACTTGACTACGAGCAGTACTTC
TRBV14	-	TRBJ1-4	TRBD1	CASSLLLTGGTEKLFF	TGTGCCAGCAGCCTCTTACTGACAGGGGGGACTGAAAAACTGTTTTTT
TRBV4-1	few	TRBJ2-7	-	CASSQETSSSYEQYF	TGCGCCAGCAGCCAAGAAACCTCGAGCTCCTACGAGCAGTACTTC
TRBV28	-	TRBJ1-5	-	CASSLFPGTLPHQPQHF	TGTGCCAGCAGTTTATTCCCCGGGACACTGCCTCATCAGCCCCAGCATTTT
TRBV2	-	TRBJ2-7	TRBD1	CASSTGGEQYF	TGTGCCAGCAGTACAGGGGGCGAGCAGTACTTC
TRBV4-1	-	TRBJ1-4	-	CASSQVLTDDEKLFF	TGCGCCAGCAGCCAAGTGCTGACAGATGATGAAAAACTGTTTTTT
TRBV13	-	TRBJ1-1	TRBD1	CASRIIRDRMNTEAFF	TGTGCCAGTCGAATAATCCGGGACAGAATGAACACTGAAGCTTTCTTT
TRBV30	few	TRBJ1-1	-	CAWTTGGNTEAFF	TGTGCCTGGACCACCGGAGGGAACACTGAAGCTTTCTTT
TRBV4-1	-	TRBJ2-1	TRBD2	CASSQEKRGLRTRYNEQFF	TGCGCCAGCAGCCAAGAAAAGAGGGGACTAAGGACACGATACAATGAGCAGTTCTTC
TRBV7-9	-	TRBJ2-3	-	CASSGPGARRTDTQYF	TGTGCCAGCAGCGGACCAGGGGCACGTCGGACAGATACGCAGTATTTT
TRBV10-3	-	TRBJ1-1	TRBD1	CAIGTGGIRTEAFF	TGTGCCATCGGAACAGGGGGGATCCGGACTGAAGCTTTCTTT
TRBV4-3	-	TRBJ2-1	TRBD2	CASSQGLAGEENEQFF	TGCGCCAGCAGCCAAGGACTAGCGGGAGAAGAGAATGAGCAGTTCTTC
TRBV2	-	TRBJ2-1	-	CASSLGANRRFF	TGTGCCAGCAGTCTTGGGGCGAACCGACGGTTCTTC
TRBV4-2	-	TRBJ2-7	TRBD1	CASSQEGTGAYEQYF	TGTGCCAGCAGCCAAGAGGGGACAGGAGCCTACGAGCAGTACTTC
TRBV6-5	-	TRBJ1-3	-	CASSPTGNSGNTIYF	TGTGCCAGCAGTCCTACAGGGAATTCAGGAAACACCATATATTTT
TRBV7-9	once	TRBJ1-4	-	CASRLTAVDEKLFF	TGTGCCAGCAGGTTAACAGCAGTGGATGAAAAACTGTTTTTT
TRBV27	-	TRBJ2-1	TRBD2	CASSPSSGAYYNEQFF	TGTGCCAGCAGTCCCTCTAGCGGTGCTTACTACAATGAGCAGTTCTTC
TRBV4-1	-	TRBJ2-7	TRBD2	CASSQDDGRITYEQYF	TGCGCCAGCAGCCAAGATGACGGGAGGATCACCTACGAGCAGTACTTC
TRBV13	once	TRBJ2-1	TRBD1	CASSLNGQGYEQFF	TGTGCCAGCAGCTTAAATGGACAGGGCTATGAGCAGTTCTTC
TRBV7-2	-	TRBJ1-2	-	CASSLSGVPYGYTF	TGTGCCAGCAGCTTATCCGGGGTCCCCTATGGCTACACCTTC
TRBV9	-	TRBJ2-7	TRBD1	CASSVGTGLEYEQYF	TGTGCCAGCAGCGTAGGGACAGGGTTAGAATACGAGCAGTACTTC
TRBV5-4	-	TRBJ2-7	-	CASSITDSYEQYF	TGTGCCAGCAGCATTACAGACTCCTACGAGCAGTACTTC
TRBV28	-	TRBJ2-1	-	CASSTELTTGSSYNEQFF	TGTGCCAGCAGTACCGAACTAACTACAGGGAGCTCCTACAATGAGCAGTTCTTC
TRBV4-3	-	TRBJ2-1	TRBD2	CASSLSGSDSYNEQFF	TGCGCCAGCAGCCTTAGCGGGAGCGACTCCTACAATGAGCAGTTCTTC
TRBV27	-	TRBJ1-1	-	CASSFADPNTEAFF	TGTGCCAGCAGTTTCGCGGATCCGAACACTGAAGCTTTCTTT
TRBV13	-	TRBJ1-1	-	CASSLGHTIWNTEAFF	TGTGCCAGCAGCTTAGGCCACACTATCTGGAACACTGAAGCTTTCTTT
TRBV28	once	TRBJ1-5	-	CASSWGGPNQPQHF	TGTGCCAGCAGTTGGGGCGGACCCAATCAGCCCCAGCATTTT
TRBV2	once	TRBJ2-1	-	CASIRVSSYNEQFF	TGTGCCAGCATAAGAGTTTCTTCCTACAATGAGCAGTTCTTC
TRBV11-3	-	TRBJ2-7	-	CASSWGNGLNYEQYF	TGTGCCAGCAGCTGGGGTAACGGACTGAACTACGAGCAGTACTTC
TRBV5-1	-	TRBJ2-7	TRBD2	CASSLGTSGGSSYEQYF	TGCGCCAGCAGCTTGGGAACTAGCGGAGGGAGCTCCTACGAGCAGTACTTC